Listed below are T cell receptor beta chains from one sample, sequenced in a study of regulatory T cells in long-lasting Graves disease. MiXCR, applied by TCRdb to the multiplex PCR reads, yields one record per CDR3 protein. The sample holds some 460,000 distinct CDR3 sequences, around 16% seen once. The same sample was also studied in work on T cells in Graves' hyperthyroidism and ophthalmopathy.

Specimen: peripheral blood mononuclear cells (PBMCs), collected at new diagnosis, from a patient treated with antithyroid drugs. These TCRs come from a man between 35 and 55 years old with Graves disease. Both conserved end residues are part of each CDR3. D genes are given only for firm matches. Only part of the rows carry a size: once, few, many, or a class if the clone is expanded.

cdr3_nt	cdr3_aa	v_call	j_call	clone_size	d_call
TGTGCCAGCAGCCAAGATTTGGGGCAGATTAACATTCAGTACTTC	CASSQDLGQINIQYF	TRBV3-1	TRBJ2-4	many	.
TGTGCCAGCAGCCAAGGTAGTAGCCGCCTAGCGACGCGTTACAATGAGCAGTTCTTC	CASSQGSSRLATRYNEQFF	TRBV14	TRBJ2-1	many	.
TGCGCCAGCAGCTTGCTAGCGGGAGTTGAGCAGTTCTTC	CASSLLAGVEQFF	TRBV5-1	TRBJ2-1	many	TRBD2
TGTGCCAGCAGCTTGTTCAGGGGGCTAAAGGCCAACGTCCTGACTTTC	CASSLFRGLKANVLTF	TRBV5-6	TRBJ2-6	once	TRBD1
TGCAGTGCTAGAGATCCCACAGGCGTCTACGAGCAGTACTTC	CSARDPTGVYEQYF	TRBV20-1	TRBJ2-7	many	.
TGTGCCAGCAGTAAGACGGTGAGCTCTTCGTACGAGCAGTACTTC	CASSKTVSSSYEQYF	TRBV6-2/TRBV6-3	TRBJ2-7	many	.
TGTGCCTGGAGACGTCAGATACTAAACACTGAAGCTTTCTTT	CAWRRQILNTEAFF	TRBV30	TRBJ1-1	many	.
TGCGCCAGCAGCTTGGACGGTGGGGAGCAGTACTTC	CASSLDGGEQYF	TRBV5-1	TRBJ2-7	many	.
TGTGCCAGCAGCCTCGAGTCATTGGGTCACAATGAGCAGTTCTTC	CASSLESLGHNEQFF	TRBV7-2	TRBJ2-1	many	.
TGTGCCAGCAGTTTAGGACTCCACACAGATACGCAGTATTTT	CASSLGLHTDTQYF	TRBV11-2	TRBJ2-3	many	.
TGCGCCAGCAGCGCGGGGCGCACAGATACGCAGTATTTT	CASSAGRTDTQYF	TRBV5-1	TRBJ2-3	many	.
TGTGCCAGCAGTCAAGAGCGGGGGCTCTCGCAGCAGTACTTC	CASSQERGLSQQYF	TRBV6-2/TRBV6-3	TRBJ2-7	many	TRBD2
TGCAGCGCCCCTTTGGGAGGTCAGTGGGCCAACGTCCTGACTTTC	CSAPLGGQWANVLTF	TRBV29-1	TRBJ2-6	few	.
TGTGCCAGCAGCTTAGCCGGGACTAGCGGGAAAGGTGAGCAGTTCTTC	CASSLAGTSGKGEQFF	TRBV7-2	TRBJ2-1	many	TRBD2
TGTGCCAGCAGGCTTTCTGGGGATCCAAGCGGCTACACCTTC	CASRLSGDPSGYTF	TRBV6-1	TRBJ1-2	.	.
TGTGCCAGCAGTTTAACAATACGGGAGACCCAGTACTTC	CASSLTIRETQYF	TRBV28	TRBJ2-5	many	.
TGTGCCAGCAGTTTCGGTGCTTACGAGCAGTACTTC	CASSFGAYEQYF	TRBV28	TRBJ2-7	many	.
TGTGCCAGCAGTTTCCCACAGGGATGGAGCGGGGAGCTGTTTTTT	CASSFPQGWSGELFF	TRBV28	TRBJ2-2	many	.
TGTGCCATCAGTGAGTCGACGCTAGGACAGGGGGGTGGTCAGCCCCAGCATTTT	CAISESTLGQGGGQPQHF	TRBV10-3	TRBJ1-5	few	TRBD1
TGTGCCAGCAGTCCAGCTAGGGAGCAGTACTTC	CASSPAREQYF	TRBV28	TRBJ2-7	many	.
TGTGCCAGCAGCGTAGAACGGCAGCGGGAGAGGATAACCGGGGAGCTGTTTTTT	CASSVERQRERITGELFF	TRBV9	TRBJ2-2	few	TRBD2
TGTGCCACCAGTGGCGGGACTAGCGGAGGAATCTACACAGATACGCAGTATTTT	CATSGGTSGGIYTDTQYF	TRBV24-1	TRBJ2-3	many	TRBD2
TGTGCCAGCAGCTTAAGGGCACTAACCTACGAGCAGTACTTC	CASSLRALTYEQYF	TRBV7-8	TRBJ2-7	many	.
TGTGCCAGCAAACTAGCGAGGGTCGGAGAGACCCAGTACTTC	CASKLARVGETQYF	TRBV2	TRBJ2-5	many	TRBD2
TGTGCCAGCAGCGTTAGCGGGACCCATTCCTACGAGCAGTACTTC	CASSVSGTHSYEQYF	TRBV7-2	TRBJ2-7	many	TRBD2
TGCGCCAGCAGCTTGGATTCTAGCGGGATAGATGAGCAGTTCTTC	CASSLDSSGIDEQFF	TRBV5-1	TRBJ2-1	many	TRBD2
TGCGCCAGCAGCTTGGAAGGGGAGAACACTGAAGCTTTCTTT	CASSLEGENTEAFF	TRBV5-1	TRBJ1-1	few	.
TGCAGTGCTAGAGATTTGTTTGGAGCGGAAACCTCTTTCACAGATACGCAGTATTTT	CSARDLFGAETSFTDTQYF	TRBV20-1	TRBJ2-3	few	.
TGTGCCACCAGCGGAAGGCCGGGTCCCGGCCTCACAGATACGCAGTATTTT	CATSGRPGPGLTDTQYF	TRBV15	TRBJ2-3	.	.
TGTGCCACCAGTGCCTGGACGGAATCCTACAATGAGCAGTTCTTC	CATSAWTESYNEQFF	TRBV24-1	TRBJ2-1	many	.
TGCAGCGTTGAAGGGGCTAGCGGGATGGTCTACGAGCAGTACTTC	CSVEGASGMVYEQYF	TRBV29-1	TRBJ2-7	many	TRBD2
TGTGCCAGCAGCTCCGGCCCAACTAGCGGGAGTAGCAATGAGCAGTTCTTC	CASSSGPTSGSSNEQFF	TRBV5-1	TRBJ2-1	many	TRBD2
TGTGCCAGTAGTATAATGGGAGGACAGGCCAACTCCTACGAGCAGTACTTC	CASSIMGGQANSYEQYF	TRBV19	TRBJ2-7	.	.
TGTGCCAGCAGCTTAGATCACAACTCCTACAATGAGCAGTTCTTC	CASSLDHNSYNEQFF	TRBV7-2	TRBJ2-1	.	.
TGCGCCAGCAGCCAATATAGCGAGCAGTACTTC	CASSQYSEQYF	TRBV4-1	TRBJ2-7	.	.
TGTGCCAGCAGCTTTCGACCAGAGGAGGCTTCTAGCAATCAGCCCCAGCATTTT	CASSFRPEEASSNQPQHF	TRBV11-2	TRBJ1-5	.	.
TGTGCCAGCAGCCTCCGGGACAGTACCTACGAGCAGTACTTC	CASSLRDSTYEQYF	TRBV7-9	TRBJ2-7	many	TRBD1
TGCGCCAGCAGCACCGGACAGGGCCGGTCACCCCTCCACTTT	CASSTGQGRSPLHF	TRBV5-1	TRBJ1-6	.	TRBD1
TGTGCCAGCAGTGGCAGCGGGAGGACCTTAACGAACACCGGGGAGCTGTTTTTT	CASSGSGRTLTNTGELFF	TRBV2	TRBJ2-2	many	TRBD2
TGTGCCACCAGCAGAGCCCAGGGGTACAATGAGCAGTACTTC	CATSRAQGYNEQYF	TRBV15	TRBJ2-7	few	.
TGTGCCAGCAGCTTGGGAGGGGGGTTTCGCGAGCAGTACTTC	CASSLGGGFREQYF	TRBV11-3	TRBJ2-7	many	.
TGCAGTGCTCCAGGGGGACTTTTGCCCCTCCACTTT	CSAPGGLLPLHF	TRBV20-1	TRBJ1-6	.	TRBD1
TGTGCCAGCAGCTCGCGATCCTCTGGGGCCAACGTCCTGACTTTC	CASSSRSSGANVLTF	TRBV12-3/TRBV12-4	TRBJ2-6	many	.
TGTGCCAGCAGCCAAGATCTACAGGGTTGGTACGAGCAGTACTTC	CASSQDLQGWYEQYF	TRBV4-2	TRBJ2-7	many	.
TGTGCCAGCACCTCGGGGACAAACCCGTACAATGAGCAGTTCTTC	CASTSGTNPYNEQFF	TRBV28	TRBJ2-1	many	.
TGCAGTGCTAGAGATCTCACGGGAGGCTCGAATGAGCAGTTCTTC	CSARDLTGGSNEQFF	TRBV20-1	TRBJ2-1	.	TRBD2
TGTGCCAGCAGTGAGCAGGGGACTAATTCACCCCTCCACTTT	CASSEQGTNSPLHF	TRBV6-2/TRBV6-3	TRBJ1-6	.	.
TGCAGTGCTAGATTCCCTTCAGGGACAGGGGGCGGGGACCAAGAGACCCAGTACTTC	CSARFPSGTGGGDQETQYF	TRBV20-1	TRBJ2-5	many	TRBD1
TGTGCCAGCAGCCAAGACAGGGTCAATCTCGGTCAGTTCTTC	CASSQDRVNLGQFF	TRBV11-2	TRBJ2-1	many	TRBD1
TGTGCCAGCAGCCAAGTCTCCTTAATCCGGGACAAGAGCACTGAAGCTTTCTTT	CASSQVSLIRDKSTEAFF	TRBV3-1	TRBJ1-1	.	.
TGCAGCGTTGCAGCGGGAGGCGATGAGCAGTTCTTC	CSVAAGGDEQFF	TRBV29-1	TRBJ2-1	.	TRBD2
TGTGCCAGCAGTGGCCGGGACAGGGTGGGGGAGCAGTACTTC	CASSGRDRVGEQYF	TRBV2	TRBJ2-7	.	TRBD1
TGCGCCAGCAGCCCTCCGGGACTAGCGGTCACCGGGGAGCTGTTTTTT	CASSPPGLAVTGELFF	TRBV5-1	TRBJ2-2	few	TRBD2
TGTGCCTGGGGGGTTGGGCCACCGAGCATCTACGAGCAGTACTTC	CAWGVGPPSIYEQYF	TRBV30	TRBJ2-7	many	.
TGCGCCAGCAGCTTGGCCGGGACAGGGTCGGAGACCCAGTACTTC	CASSLAGTGSETQYF	TRBV5-1	TRBJ2-5	.	TRBD1
TGCAGTGCTTACGATCCGGGACAGGGGAATTCACCCCTCCACTTT	CSAYDPGQGNSPLHF	TRBV20-1	TRBJ1-6	few	TRBD1
TGTGCCAGCGAACGCTACAATGAGCAGTTCTTC	CASERYNEQFF	TRBV27	TRBJ2-1	few	.
TGTGCCAGCAGTGACTCGATGGTTGGGACTAGAAGGTTCTTC	CASSDSMVGTRRFF	TRBV6-4	TRBJ2-1	few	TRBD2